One and the same sample provided the 7 T cell receptor beta chains below, sequenced in a study of blood T cell repertoires in COVID-19. Method: immunoSEQ multiplex PCR; TCRdb's copy keeps in-frame clones and lacks some. The sample shows 150,000 to 200,000 clones, roughly 84% of them seen only once. Input material: peripheral blood. These receptors were collected from a woman older than 75 with acute or convalescent COVID-19.

The gene calls are TRBV3-1 (or the pseudogene TRBV3-2) and TRBJ1-4; D unclear. The CDR3 has 13 amino acids. V gave up 4 bases and J gave up 6 bases, with 9 bases separating them. The germline gives CDR1 LGHDT, CDR2 YNNKEL (reference sequence). Here the CDR3 DNA reads TGTGCCAGCAGCCGATCGCCGGATGAAAAACTGTTTTTT. It yields the protein CASSRSPDEKLFF.

This clone has ten or more counts. The rearrangement uses TRBV6-6 and TRBJ1-4; 12 nucleotides match TRBD1. The CDR3 is made up of 15 amino acids. V dropped 6 bases and J dropped 7; count of bases not matched to a gene: 6. Germline assignment: CDR1 MNHNY and CDR2 SVGAGI (reference sequence). The CDR3, as DNA: TGTGCCAGCAGAAATCCGGGACAGGGGGCTGAAAAACTGTTTTTT. Translated, it gives CASRNPGQGAEKLFF.

The gene calls are TRBV2 and TRBJ2-3; 7 nucleotides line up with TRBD2. The ends lost 6 bases at V and 5 bases at J; junction bases unmatched: 14. Germline loops: CDR1 SNHLY, CDR2 FYNNEI. The CDR3 contains 16 residues. The CDR3 here is CASRREGWGFGDTQYF. CDR3 coding DNA: TGTGCCAGCAGGAGGGAGGGTTGGGGGTTTGGAGATACGCAGTATTTT.

The chain combines TRBV2 with TRBJ1-5; D uncertain. V dropped 1 base and J dropped 3 bases, with 10 bases sitting between them. The CDR3 has 15 residues. Germline CDR1 reads SNHLY; CDR2 reads FYNNEI. CDR3 nucleotides: TGTGCCAGCAGTGAAGTGAGGGAGTCCAATCAGCCCCAGCATTTT. It encodes CASSEVRESNQPQHF.

The chain is built from TRBV12-3 or TRBV12-4 and TRBJ2-7; D is unresolved. Trimming cost V 5 bases and J 5 bases, with 13 bases left between them. The CDR3 spans 13 residues. CDR3 bases: TGTGCCAGCAGTACCCGGGTCTCGGACGAGCAGTACTTC. This gives the protein CASSTRVSDEQYF.

V usage is TRBV19 and J usage is TRBJ1-5; TRBD1 aligns across 8 bases. V gave up 2 bases and J gave up 2 bases; unmatched junction bases: 5. Per the germline V gene, CDR1 is LNHDA and CDR2 is SQIVND (reference sequence). This CDR3 contains 16 residues. The CDR3 sequence is CASSIYPDRGNQPQHF. CDR3 in DNA: TGTGCCAGTAGTATATACCCGGACAGGGGCAATCAGCCCCAGCATTTT.

The V and J genes are TRBV9 and TRBJ2-1; no clear D. V lost 0 bases and J 8 bases, leaving 15 bases between the germline ends. CDR3 length equals 15 residues. Germline CDR1 SGDLS, CDR2 YYNGEE. CDR3 amino acids: CASSVAITLWHEQFF. Written as DNA, the CDR3 is TGTGCCAGCAGCGTAGCAATCACCCTGTGGCATGAGCAGTTCTTC.